This is a list of T cell receptor beta chains from one sample in a study of T cell repertoires in cytomegalovirus infection. Antigen specificity for these receptors is unknown. One entry per CDR3 protein, called by TCRdb with MiXCR from the reads. This sample has 100,000 or so distinct CDR3 sequences, with 25% to 30% found just once. Sequences were derived from CD8+ T cells from cultured PBMCs, sampled from culture after CMV antigen stimulation. The receptor set was obtained from a human donor in good health (CMV status not recorded). Some clones in this sample may be carry-over from other donors' samples. Both conserved end residues are part of each CDR3. The order of the fields is clone size, V gene, D gene, J gene, CDR3 protein, CDR3 DNA. The D gene is left open where the match is weak. Some rows have no size entry. The others give once, few or many, or a class for an expanded clone.

>many|TRBV28|.|TRBJ2-7
CASSLPMTEQYF
TGTGCCAGCAGCCTACCGATGACTGAGCAGTACTTC
>few|TRBV27|.|TRBJ2-1
CASSLSGHNEQFF
TGTGCCAGCAGTTTATCCGGACACAATGAGCAGTTCTTC
>few|TRBV7-3|TRBD1|TRBJ2-3
CASSLTGGTDTQYF
TGTGCCAGCAGCTTGACAGGGGGCACAGATACGCAGTATTTT
>once|TRBV20-1|.|TRBJ1-5
CSASNGQKYSNQPQHF
TGCAGTGCCTCAAACGGACAGAAATATAGCAATCAGCCCCAGCATTTT
>.|TRBV5-4|.|TRBJ2-7
CASSPGRGPYEQYF
TGTGCCAGCAGCCCCGGACGTGGTCCCTACGAGCAGTACTTC
>.|TRBV28|TRBD1|TRBJ2-7
CASSLGTGLKEQYF
TGTGCCAGCAGTTTAGGGACAGGGCTTAAGGAGCAGTACTTC
>many|TRBV10-3|.|TRBJ2-1
CAISGSPSRTRREDEQFF
TGTGCCATCAGTGGTTCCCCCTCTCGGACTCGAAGGGAGGATGAGCAGTTCTTC
>.|TRBV7-9|.|TRBJ1-6
CASSYTGESSYNSPLHF
TGTGCCAGCAGTTACACTGGGGAAAGCAGCTATAATTCACCCCTCCACTTT
>.|TRBV27|.|TRBJ1-2
CASSLTAANYGYTF
TGTGCCAGCAGTTTAACGGCTGCTAACTATGGCTACACCTTC
>.|TRBV5-6|TRBD1|TRBJ1-2
CASSADTGGAGPGYTF
TGTGCCAGCAGCGCCGATACAGGGGGCGCGGGCCCTGGCTACACCTTC
>few|TRBV4-1|.|TRBJ2-7
CASSQEAENYEQYF
TGCGCCAGCAGCCAAGAAGCGGAAAACTACGAGCAGTACTTC
>.|TRBV11-2|.|TRBJ2-7
CASNWGESYEQYF
TGTGCCAGCAACTGGGGGGAATCCTACGAGCAGTACTTC
>many|TRBV7-6|TRBD2|TRBJ2-5
CASKRSSGGAGETQYF
TGTGCCAGCAAACGGTCTAGCGGGGGGGCCGGGGAGACCCAGTACTTC
>.|TRBV27|.|TRBJ1-5
CASSLGGREPQHF
TGTGCCAGCAGCCTCGGGGGGCGTGAGCCCCAGCATTTT
>few|TRBV20-1|TRBD1|TRBJ2-7
CSARDLEGATEQYF
TGCAGTGCTAGAGATCTTGAGGGGGCGACCGAGCAGTACTTC
>.|TRBV6-5|.|TRBJ2-7
CASSYSNGGAYEQYF
TGTGCCAGCAGTTACTCGAATGGGGGCGCCTACGAGCAGTACTTC
>few|TRBV2|.|TRBJ2-7
CASSAWQSYEQYF
TGTGCCAGCAGTGCTTGGCAGTCCTACGAGCAGTACTTC
>.|TRBV7-2|TRBD2|TRBJ2-5
CASSKGLAMYETQYF
TGTGCCAGCAGCAAGGGACTAGCAATGTATGAGACCCAGTACTTC
>.|TRBV6-5|.|TRBJ2-1
CASSYSGQAYYNEQFF
TGTGCCAGCAGTTACTCAGGTCAGGCCTACTACAATGAGCAGTTCTTC
>.|TRBV9|.|TRBJ1-3
CASSVGQSSGNTIYF
TGTGCCAGCAGCGTAGGGCAGAGCTCTGGAAACACCATATATTTT
>.|TRBV13|TRBD1|TRBJ2-5
CASSSDRGPHQETQYF
TGTGCCAGCAGCTCAGACAGGGGGCCCCACCAAGAGACCCAGTACTTC
>few|TRBV12-3/TRBV12-4|TRBD1|TRBJ1-2
CASSPGQWLGGYTF
TGTGCCAGCAGTCCGGGACAGTGGTTGGGTGGCTACACCTTC
>.|TRBV7-9|.|TRBJ2-7
CASTPGTAYEQYF
TGTGCCAGCACCCCGGGGACGGCGTACGAGCAGTACTTC
>.|TRBV20-1|.|TRBJ2-4
CSAPQDGRTGNIQYF
TGCAGTGCCCCACAAGACGGACGGACCGGAAACATTCAGTACTTC
>once|TRBV15|.|TRBJ1-4
CATSGASGNEKLFF
TGTGCCACCAGCGGGGCTAGCGGTAATGAAAAACTGTTTTTT
>.|TRBV7-9|.|TRBJ1-3
CASSLEVGPPSIYF
TGTGCCAGCAGCTTGGAGGTTGGCCCACCGTCCATATATTTT
>.|TRBV5-1|TRBD1|TRBJ1-1
CASSPQGGGYTEAFF
TGCGCCAGCAGCCCCCAGGGGGGCGGGTACACTGAAGCTTTCTTT
>few|TRBV13|.|TRBJ1-2
CASSLSGVAEDGYTF
TGTGCCAGCAGCCTCTCAGGGGTAGCGGAGGATGGCTACACCTTC
>many|TRBV19|.|TRBJ1-2
CASIDNYGYTF
TGTGCCAGTATTGATAACTATGGCTACACCTTC
>few|TRBV19|.|TRBJ1-2
CASSIPGRSNYGYTF
TGTGCCAGTAGTATCCCCGGGAGGTCTAACTATGGCTACACCTTC
>.|TRBV23-1|.|TRBJ2-7
CASSQSDVTAYEQYF
TGCGCCAGCAGTCAATCGGACGTAACAGCCTACGAGCAGTACTTC
>.|TRBV12-3/TRBV12-4|.|TRBJ1-1
CASSFGTRGVEAFF
TGTGCCAGCAGTTTTGGTACGAGGGGGGTAGAAGCTTTCTTT
>.|TRBV2|TRBD1|TRBJ2-7
CASSEYRGLHEQYF
TGTGCCAGCAGTGAATACAGGGGGCTCCACGAGCAGTACTTC
>.|TRBV20-1|.|TRBJ1-6
CSARDYRRINSPLHF
TGCAGTGCTAGAGATTATCGTCGTATTAATTCACCCCTCCACTTT
>few|TRBV4-1|TRBD1|TRBJ2-5
CASSQTGAEETQYF
TGCGCCAGCAGCCAAACAGGGGCGGAGGAGACCCAGTACTTC
>.|TRBV29-1|.|TRBJ2-1
CSAGGQPTYNEQFF
TGCAGCGCCGGAGGACAGCCTACCTACAATGAGCAGTTCTTC
>.|TRBV19|.|TRBJ1-5
CASSPTRIPHQPQHF
TGTGCCAGTAGCCCAACAAGGATCCCACATCAGCCCCAGCATTTT
>.|TRBV28|TRBD1|TRBJ1-5
CASTIGTGTPPQHF
TGTGCCAGCACAATAGGGACAGGGACACCGCCCCAGCATTTT
>few|TRBV4-1|.|TRBJ1-6
CASSQDTTGYSPLHF
TGCGCCAGCAGCCAAGATACGACAGGATATTCACCCCTCCACTTT
>few|TRBV5-6|.|TRBJ1-1
CASSIGVEAFF
TGTGCCAGCAGCATTGGTGTTGAAGCTTTCTTT